The 17 T cell receptor beta chains reported below all come from one sample, sequenced in a study of graft-versus-host responses after intestinal transplantation. Assay used: immunoSEQ multiplex PCR; TCRdb lists only in-frame clones, some missing. The sample lists some 90,000 clones; 80% to 85% were seen once. These TCRs' antigens remain unknown. The material was unstimulated CD4+ T cells sorted from spleen or lymph node cells, obtained before intestinal transplant. The source of these receptors is a human donor who received an intestinal transplant.

The rearrangement uses TRBV4-1 and TRBJ2-5; tentatively, D is TRBD1 (5 bases). Trimming pared 4 bases from V and 4 bases from J, leaving 10 bases between. CDR1 is MGHRA, CDR2 YSYEKL, per germline. This CDR3 region has 13 residues. The CDR3 loop is CASSPLGVETQYF. The CDR3 DNA sequence: TGCGCCAGCAGCCCCTTAGGGGTAGAGACCCAGTACTTC.

This clone was counted between two and nine times. The chain employs TRBV6-1 and TRBJ2-1, with TRBD2 identical over 13 bases. From germline, CDR1 is MNHNS and CDR2 SASEGT. The CDR3 sequence is 14 residues long. After removal of 8 bases from V and 7 bases from J, the junction contained 5 bases not matched to a gene. For the CDR3, the DNA is TGTGCCAGCGGACTGACTAGCGGGGGGAATGAGCAGTTCTTC. Translating it yields CASGLTSGGNEQFF.

V usage is TRBV25-1 and J usage is TRBJ2-7; tentatively, D is TRBD2 (5 bases). Trimming stripped 3 bases from V and 2 bases from J, with 8 bases between. The CDR3 spans 13 residues. From germline, CDR1 is MGHDK and CDR2 SYGVNS. The CDR3 protein is CASSDAGAYEQYF. Written as DNA, the CDR3 is TGTGCCAGCAGTGATGCCGGGGCCTACGAGCAGTACTTC.

The chain links TRBV7-3 to TRBJ1-3; D remains unclear. CDR1 is SGHTA, CDR2 FQGTGA, per germline. Deletions cut 6 bases from V and 11 bases from J, with 8 bases between. This CDR3 has 10 amino acids. CDR3 in amino acids: CASRSEAIYF. CDR3 DNA: TGTGCCAGCAGGTCCGAGGCCATATATTTT.

The CDR3 nucleotides read TGCGCCAGCAGCTTGGCCACAGGGGAGACCACTGAAGCTTTCTTT. This gives the protein CASSLATGETTEAFF. V and J are TRBV5-1 and TRBJ1-1; 7 bases align to TRBD1. The CDR3 loop spans 15 amino acids. Looked up from germline, CDR1 is SGHRS and CDR2 is YFSETQ. V was pared by 0 bases and J by 4 bases, with 6 bases of the junction left unmatched.

The genes are TRBV6-6 and TRBJ1-5; D ambiguous. Trimming cost V 2 bases and J 1 base, with 12 bases left between them. CDR3 size: 16 residues. The germline gives CDR1 MNHNY, CDR2 SVGAGI (reference sequence). The CDR3, as DNA: TGTGCCAGCAGTTACGCGGGTAGGCCAAGCAATCAGCCCCAGCATTTT. It specifies CASSYAGRPSNQPQHF.

This clone appeared a few times. The V and J genes are TRBV14 and TRBJ2-5, with D unclear. Between the trimmed V and J ends, which lost 4 bases and 5 bases, there was a span of 8 bases. The CDR3 runs 12 residues. Germline CDR1 and CDR2: SGHDN and FVKESK. The CDR3 nucleotides are TGTGCCAGCAGCCGATTCGGGGAGACCCAGTACTTC. This translates into CASSRFGETQYF. Looking up the rest from reference TRBV14 and TRBJ2-5 gives the full variable domain: EAGVTQFPSHSVIEKGQTVTLRCDPISGHDNLYWYRRVMGKEIKFLLHFVKESKQDESGMPNNRFLAERTGGTYSTLKVQPAELEDSGVYFCASSRFGETQYFGPGTRLLVL.

The rearrangement uses TRBV10-3 and TRBJ1-1, with 10 nucleotides matching TRBD1. This CDR3 contains 15 residues. Germline trimming cut 5 bases from V and 1 base from J; bases unmatched to any gene: 4. CDR1 and CDR2 from the germline V gene are ENHRY and SYGVKD. The CDR3 is CAISNRDRGNTEAFF. For the CDR3, the DNA is TGTGCCATCAGTAACCGGGACAGGGGGAACACTGAAGCTTTCTTT.

The chain couples TRBV28 to TRBJ1-2, with D possibly matching TRBD1 (5 bases). The CDR3 length is 16 residues. CDR1 is MDHEN and CDR2 is SYDVKM in the germline V gene. V was trimmed by 2 bases and J by 7 bases, leaving 20 bases between them. The CDR3 nucleotides read TGTGCCAGCAGTTTACCCCCCACGCAGGGAATCAGTGGCTACACCTTC. As protein: CASSLPPTQGISGYTF.

V and J are TRBV2 and TRBJ1-1; D perhaps matches TRBD1 (5 bases). The germline V gene encodes CDR1 SNHLY and CDR2 FYNNEI. The V and J ends lost 6 bases and 5 bases respectively, with 13 bases between them. CDR3 length: 13 amino acids. DNA of the CDR3: TGTGCCAGCAGGGGGCAGGGAGGGACTGAAGCTTTCTTT. This translates into CASRGQGGTEAFF.

This chain connects TRBV4-1 to TRBJ2-5; D is possibly TRBD1 (5 bases). CDR3 length: 18 amino acids. V shed 4 bases and J shed 4 bases, with 25 bases lying between them. Germline CDR1 reads MGHRA; CDR2 reads YSYEKL. The CDR3 protein is CASSPTIGQGFFTETQYF. CDR3 nucleotides: TGCGCCAGCAGCCCTACAATTGGGCAGGGATTTTTCACAGAGACCCAGTACTTC.

This sequence joins TRBV19 and TRBJ1-1; D unresolved. V was clipped by 3 bases and J by 3 bases, with 8 bases between them. Germline V gives CDR1 LNHDA, CDR2 SQIVND (reference sequence). This CDR3 has 13 amino acids. Here the CDR3 reads CASSITADTEAFF. The DNA for the CDR3 is TGTGCCAGTAGTATCACCGCAGACACTGAAGCTTTCTTT. Full variable domain (outside the CDR3, taken from reference TRBV19 and TRBJ1-1): DGGITQSPKYLFRKEGQNVTLSCEQNLNHDAMYWYRQDPGQGLRLIYYSQIVNDFQKGDIAEGYSVSREKKESFPLTVTSAQKNPTAFYLCASSITADTEAFFGQGTRLTVV.

The J gene is TRBJ2-7, the V gene TRBV5-6, with 12 bases matching TRBD1. Germline V lookup: CDR1 SGHDT, CDR2 YYEEEE. The CDR3 length is 16 residues. J gave up 4 bases and V 0 bases, and 5 bases lay outside the gene matches. The CDR3 region is CASSLGPGQGAYEQYF. In nucleotides, the CDR3 is TGTGCCAGCAGCTTGGGGCCGGGACAGGGGGCTTACGAGCAGTACTTC.

V usage is TRBV10-2 and J usage is TRBJ2-7, with 11 nucleotides matching TRBD2. The CDR3 is 15 amino acids. Unmatched junction bases numbered 6, after V lost 2 bases and J lost 6 bases. Per the germline V gene, CDR1 is WSHSY and CDR2 is SAAADI. The CDR3 DNA sequence: TGCGCCAGCAGTGAGACCTCTAGCGGGAGGACCGAGCAGTACTTC. Residues: CASSETSSGRTEQYF.

Concerning this clone: The sample has other DNA sequences that encode this CDR3 too. The CDR3 sequence is CASSSPRTGLYGYTF. The CDR3 DNA sequence: TGTGCCAGCAGCTCGCCCCGGACAGGGCTCTACGGCTACACCTTC. The chain joins TRBV11-2 to TRBJ1-2; the match to TRBD1 covers 8 bases. With 4 bases clipped from V and 8 bases from J, the junction kept 12 bases outside the gene matches. CDR3 length: 15 residues. Germline V gives CDR1 SGHAT, CDR2 FQNNGV. Full variable domain (remainder filled in from reference TRBV11-2 and TRBJ1-2): EAGVAQSPRYKIIEKRQSVAFWCNPISGHATLYWYQQILGQGPKLLIQFQNNGVVDDSQLPKDRFSAERLKGVDSTLKIQPAKLEDSAVYLCASSSPRTGLYGYTFGSGTRLTVV.

The V gene is TRBV5-1, the J gene TRBJ1-1, with TRBD1 as a possible D gene (5 bases). V shed 5 bases and J shed 0 bases, with 11 bases lying between them. From germline, CDR1 is SGHRS and CDR2 YFSETQ. CDR3 length equals 14 residues. The CDR3 nucleotides read TGCGCCAGCAGGCAGGGCAGTGTGAACACTGAAGCTTTCTTT. It is translated as CASRQGSVNTEAFF.

This chain joins TRBV5-1 and TRBJ2-7, with 8 bases identical to TRBD2. Germline V gives CDR1 SGHRS, CDR2 YFSETQ. V lost 1 base and J lost 2; bases outside the gene matches: 11. The length of the CDR3 is 17 residues. CDR3 sequence (DNA): TGCGCCAGCAGCTTGCCCGCGGGAGGAACCCTCGCCTACGAGCAGTACTTC. Protein: CASSLPAGGTLAYEQYF.